One sample yielded the 21 T cell receptor beta chains listed below, sequenced in a study of cytomegalovirus exposure and HLA in healthy donors. The protocol was immunoSEQ multiplex PCR, while the TCRdb copy is restricted to in-frame clones and leaves out a portion. The sample includes 130,000 to 150,000 clones, about 87% of them seen just once. The source material was PBMCs. The receptors were gathered from a woman in her twenties or thirties in good health and CMV-seropositive.

This chain joins TRBV6-5 and TRBJ2-2; 7 positions agree with TRBD2. Germline assignment: CDR1 MNHEY and CDR2 SVGAGI. CDR3 length equals 14 residues. V lost 6 bases and J lost 4; bases outside the gene matches: 5. CDR3 region: CASRAGLVTGELFF. The CDR3 DNA follows: TGTGCCAGCAGAGCCGGACTAGTCACCGGGGAGCTGTTTTTT.

This chain connects TRBV5-1 to TRBJ2-1; D perhaps matches TRBD1 (6 bases). The ends were cut back, 0 bases at V and 5 bases at J, with 9 bases in the middle. CDR3 length: 14 amino acids. Germline CDR1 is SGHRS and CDR2 is YFSETQ. The CDR3 DNA reads TGCGCCAGCAGCTTGGCGGCAGGGGACAATGAGCAGTTCTTC. Residues: CASSLAAGDNEQFF.

This chain connects TRBV27 to TRBJ2-6, with D perhaps TRBD1 (5 bases). The germline gives CDR1 MNHEY, CDR2 SMNVEV (reference sequence). The V end was cut by 6 bases, the J end by 2 bases, with 11 bases between. The CDR3 is 15 amino acids. The CDR3 DNA sequence: TGTGCCAGCAGACGCTTAGGGGCTGGGGCCAACGTCCTGACTTTC. Translated, it gives CASRRLGAGANVLTF. The full variable domain, in which reference TRBV27 and TRBJ2-6 provide the parts outside the CDR3, is EAQVTQNPRYLITVTGKKLTVTCSQNMNHEYMSWYRQDPGLGLRQIYYSMNVEVTDKGDVPEGYKVSRKEKRNFPLILESPSPNQTSLYFCASRRLGAGANVLTFGAGSRLTVL.

This clone was picked up a small number of times. V usage is TRBV5-4 and J usage is TRBJ2-6, with D tentatively TRBD2 (6 bases). There are 17 residues in the CDR3. V was pared by 3 bases and J by 0 bases, with 13 bases between. Looked up from germline, CDR1 is SGHNT and CDR2 is YYREEE (reference sequence). This CDR3 is CASSSIAEASGANVLTF. CDR3 DNA sequence: TGTGCCAGCAGCTCCATAGCGGAAGCCTCTGGGGCCAACGTCCTGACTTTC.

The chain joins TRBV29-1 to TRBJ2-3, with TRBD1 matching over 9 bases. Germline lookup yields CDR1 SQVTM and CDR2 ANQGSEA. CDR3 size: 13 residues. This chain's CDR3 is CSIRQGGADTQYF. CDR3 DNA: TGCAGTATTCGACAGGGGGGGGCAGATACGCAGTATTTT.

This clone was counted ten times or more. V is TRBV5-1 and J is TRBJ2-5; 9 bases agree with TRBD1. This CDR3 contains 14 residues. The V gene end was trimmed by 3 bases and the J gene end by 4 bases; junction bases not matched to a gene: 4. The germline V gene encodes CDR1 SGHRS and CDR2 YFSETQ. The DNA for the CDR3 is TGCGCCAGCAGCTCCGGGACAGGGAGAGAGACCCAGTACTTC. Its protein is CASSSGTGRETQYF.

This sequence joins TRBV2 and TRBJ2-5, with 7 bases identical to TRBD2. Germline V gene sequence: CDR1 SNHLY, CDR2 FYNNEI. The CDR3 contains 13 residues. V dropped 6 bases and J dropped 1; count of bases not matched to a gene: 2. Here the CDR3 DNA reads TGTGCCAGCAGAGCGGGGTTCCAAGAGACCCAGTACTTC. Amino acids: CASRAGFQETQYF. Using reference TRBV2 and TRBJ2-5 for the parts outside the CDR3, the full variable domain is EPEVTQTPSHQVTQMGQEVILRCVPISNHLYFYWYRQILGQKVEFLVSFYNNEISEKSEIFDDQFSVERPDGSNFTLKIRSTKLEDSAMYFCASRAGFQETQYFGPGTRLLVL.

The V call is TRBV5-6, the J call TRBJ2-5; D might be TRBD2 (6 bases). This CDR3 contains 13 residues. Per germline, CDR1 SGHDT and CDR2 YYEEEE. The V gene lost 2 bases and the J gene lost 7 bases, with 12 bases spanning the gap. The CDR3 DNA follows: TGTGCCAGCAGCTTTCGGCGGGATGGGACCCAGTACTTC. Protein sequence: CASSFRRDGTQYF. The complete variable domain, with remaining parts taken from reference TRBV5-6 and TRBJ2-5, reads DAGVTQSPTHLIKTRGQQVTLRCSPKSGHDTVSWYQQALGQGPQFIFQYYEEEERQRGNFPDRFSGHQFPNYSSELNVNALLLGDSALYLCASSFRRDGTQYFGPGTRLLVL.

The chain is built from TRBV6-1 and TRBJ2-5; D may be TRBD2 (6 bases). V dropped 7 bases and J dropped 5 bases, with 17 bases sitting between them. The length of the CDR3 is 14 residues. CDR1 is MNHNS, CDR2 SASEGT, per germline. For the CDR3, the DNA is TGTGCCAGCAAACGGGAGAACCTCCGGGAGACCCAGTACTTC. It is translated as CASKRENLRETQYF.

The chain couples TRBV27 to TRBJ2-5; 8 positions match TRBD2. The junction had 9 bases not matched to a gene; V was cut back by 5 bases and J by 4 bases. The V gene's germline CDR1 is MNHEY and CDR2 SMNVEV (reference sequence). CDR3 length: 15 amino acids. The CDR3 DNA sequence: TGTGCCAGCAGTATAAGAGGGACTAGGGGAGAGACCCAGTACTTC. It translates to CASSIRGTRGETQYF.

Only one count was recorded for this clone. The chain combines TRBV10-3 with TRBJ2-3; 11 bases align to TRBD2. Looked up from germline, CDR1 is ENHRY and CDR2 is SYGVKD. This CDR3 spans 19 amino acids. V trimming: 3 bases; J trimming: 2 bases; junction bases outside the gene matches: 13. CDR3: CAISDPRLTGLADTDTQYF. The CDR3 coding sequence is TGTGCCATCAGTGACCCCCGGTTGACGGGACTAGCGGACACAGATACGCAGTATTTT.

This chain connects TRBV2 to TRBJ1-3, with D possibly being TRBD1 (5 bases). Per germline, CDR1 SNHLY and CDR2 FYNNEI. Trimming pared 6 bases from V and 4 bases from J, leaving 10 bases between. This CDR3 has 13 amino acids. The CDR3 DNA follows: TGTGCCAGCAGGCAGGGCGAAGGAAACACCATATATTTT. Translating it yields CASRQGEGNTIYF. The variable domain in full, with the rest retrieved from reference TRBV2 and TRBJ1-3, is EPEVTQTPSHQVTQMGQEVILRCVPISNHLYFYWYRQILGQKVEFLVSFYNNEISEKSEIFDDQFSVERPDGSNFTLKIRSTKLEDSAMYFCASRQGEGNTIYFGEGSWLTVV.

The chain uses TRBV25-1 and TRBJ1-2; D is possibly TRBD1 (6 bases). CDR3 length: 13 residues. Between the trimmed V and J ends, which lost 7 bases and 4 bases, there was a span of 13 bases. The V gene's germline CDR1 is MGHDK and CDR2 SYGVNS. CDR3 protein: CASTAGEIYGYTF. In DNA, the CDR3 is TGTGCCAGCACAGCAGGGGAGATCTATGGCTACACCTTC.

The chain links TRBV27 to TRBJ2-1; the D is unclear. Deletions cut 4 bases from V and 7 bases from J, with 5 bases between. Germline CDR1 and CDR2: MNHEY and SMNVEV (reference sequence). This CDR3 has 11 residues. The CDR3 here is CASSSQNEQFF. CDR3 coding DNA: TGTGCCAGCAGTTCCCAAAATGAGCAGTTCTTC.

The chain is built from TRBV28 and TRBJ1-1, with TRBD1 identical over 10 bases. Germline loops: CDR1 MDHEN, CDR2 SYDVKM. CDR3 length: 15 residues. J lost 4 bases, V lost 5 bases, and 7 bases had no gene match. The CDR3 sequence: CASSAPDRGTTEAFF. The CDR3 DNA reads TGTGCCAGCAGTGCCCCGGACAGGGGGACCACTGAAGCTTTCTTT.

The rearrangement uses TRBV19 and TRBJ2-3; D is undetermined. Trimming removed 0 bases from V and 2 bases from J, with 18 bases in between. Per germline, CDR1 LNHDA and CDR2 SQIVND (reference sequence). The CDR3 consists of 18 residues. The CDR3 protein is CASSIDPNSAFDTDTQYF. In DNA form, the CDR3 reads TGTGCCAGTAGTATAGATCCCAACTCAGCGTTTGACACAGATACGCAGTATTTT.

The chain uses TRBV28 and TRBJ1-5, with D possibly matching TRBD1 (6 bases). Germline CDR1 and CDR2: MDHEN and SYDVKM. The CDR3 is 15 amino acids. Trimming took off 7 bases at V and 1 base at J, with 14 bases between the two ends. The CDR3 nucleotides read TGTGCCAGCATCCAATTGGGGGCAAGCAATCAGCCCCAGCATTTT. Translating gives CASIQLGASNQPQHF.

This chain joins TRBV7-9 and TRBJ2-5; 8 bases are shared with TRBD1. CDR1 SEHNR and CDR2 FQNEAQ come from the germline V gene (reference sequence). The V and J ends lost 2 bases and 1 base, in that order; junction bases with no gene match: 3. The CDR3 totals 15 residues. The CDR3 region has the DNA TGTGCCAGCAGCTTACGCGGACAGGGCCAAGAGACCCAGTACTTC. Amino acid sequence: CASSLRGQGQETQYF.

This chain uses TRBV14 with TRBJ2-1; 7 positions match TRBD1. Germline V gene data show CDR1 as SGHDN and CDR2 as FVKESK. The CDR3 consists of 17 residues. V gave up 0 bases and J gave up 2 bases; unmatched junction bases: 7. This chain's CDR3 is CASSQDHRGLPYNEQFF. CDR3 in DNA: TGTGCCAGCAGCCAAGATCATAGGGGGCTGCCCTACAATGAGCAGTTCTTC.

This clone was picked up one time. V gene TRBV18 combines with J gene TRBJ1-6; possible D gene TRBD1, 5 bases. The length of the CDR3 is 16 residues. The V end lost 4 bases, the J end lost 4 bases, and 14 bases lay between the germline ends. The germline gives CDR1 KGHSH, CDR2 LQKENI. The DNA of the CDR3 is TGTGCCAGCTCACTCAGCAGGGCTGAATATAATTCACCCCTCCACTTT. This translates into CASSLSRAEYNSPLHF.

The J gene is TRBJ2-1, the V gene TRBV5-4; D is ambiguous. The V gene lost 4 bases and the J gene lost 1 base, with 18 bases spanning the gap. The V gene's germline CDR1 is SGHNT and CDR2 YYREEE (reference sequence). The CDR3 consists of 17 residues. CDR3 region: CASSLSHGVGSYNEQFF. CDR3 coding DNA: TGTGCCAGCAGCCTCTCTCACGGAGTCGGATCCTACAATGAGCAGTTCTTC.